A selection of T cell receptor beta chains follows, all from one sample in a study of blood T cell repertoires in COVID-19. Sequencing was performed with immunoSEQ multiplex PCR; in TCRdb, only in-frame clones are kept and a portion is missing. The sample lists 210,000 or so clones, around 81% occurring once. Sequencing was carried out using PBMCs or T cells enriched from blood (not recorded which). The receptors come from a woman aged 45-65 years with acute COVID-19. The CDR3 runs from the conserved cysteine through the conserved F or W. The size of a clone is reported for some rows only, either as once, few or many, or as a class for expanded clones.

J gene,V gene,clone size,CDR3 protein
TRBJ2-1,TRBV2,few,CASMDPGDNEQFF
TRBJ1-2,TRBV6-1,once,CASSELTGGNSYTF
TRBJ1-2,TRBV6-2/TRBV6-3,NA,CASSYKDSVPSDYGYTF
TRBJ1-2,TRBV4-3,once,CASSLQGAGGYTF
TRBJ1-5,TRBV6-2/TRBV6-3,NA,CASSPQPGGNQPQHF
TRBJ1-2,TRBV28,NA,CASSSGTAGRGYTF
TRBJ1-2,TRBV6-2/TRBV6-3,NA,CASSRGQGFYGYTF
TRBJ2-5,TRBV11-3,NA,CASRLGWTQYF
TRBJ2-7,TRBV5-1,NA,CASSWGQGDRYEQYF
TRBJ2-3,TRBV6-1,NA,CASSAMPSGGGTDTQYF
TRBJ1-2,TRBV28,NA,CASKTRGRDYGYTF
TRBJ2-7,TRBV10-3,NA,CAIRVGGDYEQYF
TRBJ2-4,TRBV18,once,CASSPQQGSNIQYF
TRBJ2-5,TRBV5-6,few,CASSEGATGPRETQYF
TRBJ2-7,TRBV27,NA,CASSGAGREQYF
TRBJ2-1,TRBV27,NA,CASSLTIPRQGSSYNEQFF
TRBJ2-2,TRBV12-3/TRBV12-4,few,CASRLVGELFF
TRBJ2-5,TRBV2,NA,CASQLAAETQYF